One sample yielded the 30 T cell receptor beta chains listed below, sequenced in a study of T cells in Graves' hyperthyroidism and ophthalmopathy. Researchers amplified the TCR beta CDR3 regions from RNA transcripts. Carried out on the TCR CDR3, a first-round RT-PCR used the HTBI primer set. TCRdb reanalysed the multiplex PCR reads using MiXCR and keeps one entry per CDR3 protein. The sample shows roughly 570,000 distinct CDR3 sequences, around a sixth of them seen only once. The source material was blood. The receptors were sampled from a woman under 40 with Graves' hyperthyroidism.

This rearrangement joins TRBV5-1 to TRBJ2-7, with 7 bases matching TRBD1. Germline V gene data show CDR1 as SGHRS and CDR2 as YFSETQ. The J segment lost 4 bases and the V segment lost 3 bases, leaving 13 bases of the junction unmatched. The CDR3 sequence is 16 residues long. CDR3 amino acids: CASSSTGARGLYEQYF. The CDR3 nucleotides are TGCGCCAGCAGCTCAACAGGGGCCCGGGGCCTTTACGAGCAGTACTTC.

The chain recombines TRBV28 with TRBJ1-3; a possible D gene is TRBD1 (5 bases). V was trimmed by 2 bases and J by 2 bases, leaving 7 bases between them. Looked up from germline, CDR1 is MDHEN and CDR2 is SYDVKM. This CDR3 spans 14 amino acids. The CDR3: CASSLPGAGNTIYF. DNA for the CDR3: TGTGCCAGCAGTTTACCGGGGGCTGGAAACACCATATATTTT.

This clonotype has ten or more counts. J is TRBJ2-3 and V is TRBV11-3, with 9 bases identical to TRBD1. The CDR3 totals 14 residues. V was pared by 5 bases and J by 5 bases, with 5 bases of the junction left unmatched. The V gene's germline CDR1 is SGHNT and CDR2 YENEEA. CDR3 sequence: CASSHRGRGDTQYF. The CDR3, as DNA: TGTGCCAGCAGCCACAGGGGGCGAGGAGATACGCAGTATTTT.

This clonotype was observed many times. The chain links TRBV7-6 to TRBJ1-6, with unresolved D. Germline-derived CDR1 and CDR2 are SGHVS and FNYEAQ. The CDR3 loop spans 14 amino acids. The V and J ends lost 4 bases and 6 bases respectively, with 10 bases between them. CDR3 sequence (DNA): TGTGCCAGCAGCTCTGGACGAAGTAATTCACCCCTCCACTTT. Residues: CASSSGRSNSPLHF.

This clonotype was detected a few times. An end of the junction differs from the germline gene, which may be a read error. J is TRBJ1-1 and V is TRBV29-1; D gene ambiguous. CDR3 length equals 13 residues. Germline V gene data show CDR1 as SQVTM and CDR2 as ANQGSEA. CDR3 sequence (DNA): TGCAGCGTTGTTTTCGTCAGCGCAACTGAAGCTTCCTTT. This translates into CSVVFVSATEASF.

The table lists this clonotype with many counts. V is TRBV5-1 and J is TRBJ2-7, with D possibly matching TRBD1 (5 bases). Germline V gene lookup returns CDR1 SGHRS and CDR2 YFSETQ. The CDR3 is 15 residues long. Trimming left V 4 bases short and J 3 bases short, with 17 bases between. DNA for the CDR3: TGCGCCAGCAGCCCAACGGGTCAGGGTAACTACGAGCAGTACTTC. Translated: CASSPTGQGNYEQYF.

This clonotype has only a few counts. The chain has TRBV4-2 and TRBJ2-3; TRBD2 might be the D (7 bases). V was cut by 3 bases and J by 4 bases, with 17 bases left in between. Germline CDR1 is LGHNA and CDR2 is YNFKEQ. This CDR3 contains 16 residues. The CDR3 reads CASSQALGGGADTQYF. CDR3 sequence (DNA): TGTGCCAGCAGCCAGGCATTAGGAGGGGGGGCAGATACGCAGTATTTT.

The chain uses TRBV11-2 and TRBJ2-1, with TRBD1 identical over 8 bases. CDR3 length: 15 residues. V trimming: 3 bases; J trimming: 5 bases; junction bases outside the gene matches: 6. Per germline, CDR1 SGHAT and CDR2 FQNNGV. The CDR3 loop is CASSLRQGHHNEQFF. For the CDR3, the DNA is TGTGCCAGCAGCTTGAGACAGGGGCACCACAATGAGCAGTTCTTC.

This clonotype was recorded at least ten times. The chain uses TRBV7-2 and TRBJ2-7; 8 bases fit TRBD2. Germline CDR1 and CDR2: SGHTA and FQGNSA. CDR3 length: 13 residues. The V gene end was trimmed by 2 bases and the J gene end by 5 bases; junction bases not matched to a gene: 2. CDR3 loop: CASSLSGSHEQYF. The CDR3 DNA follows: TGTGCCAGCAGCTTAAGCGGGAGCCACGAGCAGTACTTC.

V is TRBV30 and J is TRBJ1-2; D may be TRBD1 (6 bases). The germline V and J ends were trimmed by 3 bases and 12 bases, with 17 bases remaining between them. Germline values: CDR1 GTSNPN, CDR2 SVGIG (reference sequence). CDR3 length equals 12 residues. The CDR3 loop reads CAWRGTGRRDTF. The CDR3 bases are TGTGCCTGGAGGGGAACAGGGCGTCGGGACACCTTC. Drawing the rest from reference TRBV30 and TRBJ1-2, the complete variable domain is SQTIHQWPATLVQPVGSPLSLECTVEGTSNPNLYWYRQAAGRGLQLLFYSVGIGQISSEVPQNLSASRPQDRQFILSSKKLLLSDSGFYLCAWRGTGRRDTFGSGTRLTVV.

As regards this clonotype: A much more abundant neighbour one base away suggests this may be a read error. CDR3 protein: CASSQGSHTDQKLVF. CDR3 DNA: TGCGCCAGCAGCCAAGGTTCTCATACCGACCAGAAGCTCGTCTTC. V gene TRBV4-3 combines with J gene TRBJ2-1; D uncertain. In germline, CDR1 is LGHNA, CDR2 YSLEER. This CDR3 has 15 amino acids.

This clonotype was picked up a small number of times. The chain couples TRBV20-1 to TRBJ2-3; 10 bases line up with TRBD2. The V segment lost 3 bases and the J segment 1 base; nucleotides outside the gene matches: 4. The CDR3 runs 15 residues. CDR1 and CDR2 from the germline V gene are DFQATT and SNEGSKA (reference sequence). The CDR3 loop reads CSASLAGDRTDTQYF. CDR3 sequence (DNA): TGCAGTGCTAGTCTAGCGGGGGATCGCACAGATACGCAGTATTTT.

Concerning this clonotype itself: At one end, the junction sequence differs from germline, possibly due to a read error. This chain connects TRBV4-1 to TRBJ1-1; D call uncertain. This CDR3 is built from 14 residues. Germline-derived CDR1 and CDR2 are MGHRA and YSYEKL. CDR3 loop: CASSHSWSFDKHVF. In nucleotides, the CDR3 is TGCGCCAGCAGCCACTCCTGGTCGTTTGACAAACATGTCTTT.

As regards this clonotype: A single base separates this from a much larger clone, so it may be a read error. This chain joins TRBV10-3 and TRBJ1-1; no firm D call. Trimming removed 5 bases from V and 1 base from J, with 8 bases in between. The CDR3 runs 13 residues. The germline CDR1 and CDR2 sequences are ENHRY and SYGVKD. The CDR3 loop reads CAISIPGNTEAFF. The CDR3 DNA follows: TGTGCCATCAGTATTCCGGGGAACACTGAAGCTTTCTTT.

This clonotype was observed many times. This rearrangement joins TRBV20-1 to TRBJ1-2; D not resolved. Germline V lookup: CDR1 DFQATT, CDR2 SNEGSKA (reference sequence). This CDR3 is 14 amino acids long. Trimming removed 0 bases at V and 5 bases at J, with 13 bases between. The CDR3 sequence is CSAREPSPLYGYTF. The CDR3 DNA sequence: TGCAGTGCTAGAGAACCGAGCCCCCTATATGGCTACACCTTC.

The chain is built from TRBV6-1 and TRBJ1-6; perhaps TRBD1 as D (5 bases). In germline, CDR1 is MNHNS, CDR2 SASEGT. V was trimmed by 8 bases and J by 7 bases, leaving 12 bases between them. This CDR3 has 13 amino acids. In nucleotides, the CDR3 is TGTGCCAGCGTCGGGGACTTGAATTCACCCCTCCACTTT. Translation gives CASVGDLNSPLHF.

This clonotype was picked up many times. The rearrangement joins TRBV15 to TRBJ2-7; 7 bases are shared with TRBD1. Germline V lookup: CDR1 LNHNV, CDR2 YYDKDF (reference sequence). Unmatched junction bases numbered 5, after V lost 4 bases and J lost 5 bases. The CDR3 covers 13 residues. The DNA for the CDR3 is TGTGCCACCAGCAAGGGGGCGCGGGACGAGCAGTACTTC. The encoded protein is CATSKGARDEQYF.

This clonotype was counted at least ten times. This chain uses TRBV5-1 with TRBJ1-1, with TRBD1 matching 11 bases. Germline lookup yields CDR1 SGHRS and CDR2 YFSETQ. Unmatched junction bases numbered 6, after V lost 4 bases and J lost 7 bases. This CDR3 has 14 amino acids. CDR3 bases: TGCGCCAGCAGCCCAGGACAGGGGGCCGGTGAAGCTTTCTTT. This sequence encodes CASSPGQGAGEAFF.

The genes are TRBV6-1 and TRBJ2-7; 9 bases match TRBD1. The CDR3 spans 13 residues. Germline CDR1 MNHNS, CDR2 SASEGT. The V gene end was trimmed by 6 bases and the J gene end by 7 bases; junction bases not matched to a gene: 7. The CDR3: CASRPQGAGEQYF. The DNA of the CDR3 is TGTGCCAGCAGGCCACAGGGGGCGGGGGAGCAGTACTTC.

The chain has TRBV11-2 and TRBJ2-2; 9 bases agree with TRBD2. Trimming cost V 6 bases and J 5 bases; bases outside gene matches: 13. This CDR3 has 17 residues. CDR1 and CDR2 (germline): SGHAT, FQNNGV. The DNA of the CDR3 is TGTGCCAGCAGTCAATACCGGACTAGCGTGTTAACCGGGGAGCTGTTTTTT. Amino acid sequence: CASSQYRTSVLTGELFF.

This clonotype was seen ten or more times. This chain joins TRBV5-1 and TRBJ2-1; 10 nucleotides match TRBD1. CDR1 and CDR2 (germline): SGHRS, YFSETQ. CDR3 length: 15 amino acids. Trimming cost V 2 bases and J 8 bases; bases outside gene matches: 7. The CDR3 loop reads CASSFEGQGLDEQFF. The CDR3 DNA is TGCGCCAGCAGCTTCGAGGGACAGGGGTTGGATGAGCAGTTCTTC. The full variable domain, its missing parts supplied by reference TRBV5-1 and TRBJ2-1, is KAGVTQTPRYLIKTRGQQVTLSCSPISGHRSVSWYQQTPGQGLQFLFEYFSETQRNKGNFPGRFSGRQFSNSRSEMNVSTLELGDSALYLCASSFEGQGLDEQFFGPGTRLTVL.

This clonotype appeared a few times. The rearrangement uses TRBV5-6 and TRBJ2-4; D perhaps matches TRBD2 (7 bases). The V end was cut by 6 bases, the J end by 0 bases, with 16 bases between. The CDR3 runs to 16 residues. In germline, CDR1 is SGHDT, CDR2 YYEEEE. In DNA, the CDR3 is TGTGCCAGCACCCCTGGGGGGGGCCTAGCCAAAAACATTCAGTACTTC. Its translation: CASTPGGGLAKNIQYF. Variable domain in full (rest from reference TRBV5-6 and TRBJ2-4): DAGVTQSPTHLIKTRGQQVTLRCSPKSGHDTVSWYQQALGQGPQFIFQYYEEEERQRGNFPDRFSGHQFPNYSSELNVNALLLGDSALYLCASTPGGGLAKNIQYFGAGTRLSVL.

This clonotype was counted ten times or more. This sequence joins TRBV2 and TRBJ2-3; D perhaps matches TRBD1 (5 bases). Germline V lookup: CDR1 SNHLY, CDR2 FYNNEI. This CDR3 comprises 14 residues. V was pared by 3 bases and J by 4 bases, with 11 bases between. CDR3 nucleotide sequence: TGTGCCAGCAGTGACCAGGGATTCTCAGATACGCAGTATTTT. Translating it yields CASSDQGFSDTQYF. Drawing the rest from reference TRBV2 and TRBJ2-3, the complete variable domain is EPEVTQTPSHQVTQMGQEVILRCVPISNHLYFYWYRQILGQKVEFLVSFYNNEISEKSEIFDDQFSVERPDGSNFTLKIRSTKLEDSAMYFCASSDQGFSDTQYFGPGTRLTVL.

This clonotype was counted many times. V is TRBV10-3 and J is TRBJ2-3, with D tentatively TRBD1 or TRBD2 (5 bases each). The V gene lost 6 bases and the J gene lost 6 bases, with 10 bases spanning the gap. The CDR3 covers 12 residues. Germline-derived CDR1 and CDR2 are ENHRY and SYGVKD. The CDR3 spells CAISRGTDTQYF. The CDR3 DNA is TGTGCCATCAGCCGAGGGACGGATACGCAGTATTTT.

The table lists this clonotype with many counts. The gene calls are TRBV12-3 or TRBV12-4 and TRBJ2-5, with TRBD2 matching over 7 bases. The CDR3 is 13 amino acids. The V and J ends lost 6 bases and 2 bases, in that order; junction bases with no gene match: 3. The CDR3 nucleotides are TGTGCCAGCAGCCGGGGGGAACAAGAGACCCAGTACTTC. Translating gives CASSRGEQETQYF.

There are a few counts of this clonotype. The CDR3, as DNA: TGTGCCAGCAGTGAACCAAGGGCTGGTTACAATGAGCAGTTCTTC. This translates into CASSEPRAGYNEQFF. J is TRBJ2-1 and V is TRBV2; D gene unclear. The CDR3 loop spans 15 amino acids. V was clipped by 2 bases and J by 4 bases, with 12 bases between them. Germline CDR1 reads SNHLY; CDR2 reads FYNNEI.

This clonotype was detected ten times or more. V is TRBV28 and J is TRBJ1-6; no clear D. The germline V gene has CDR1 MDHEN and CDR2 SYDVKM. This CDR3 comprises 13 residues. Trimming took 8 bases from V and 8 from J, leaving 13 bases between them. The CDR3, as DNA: TGTGCCAGCCGTGATGGACCAGATTCACCCCTCCACTTT. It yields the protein CASRDGPDSPLHF. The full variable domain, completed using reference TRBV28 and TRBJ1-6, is DVKVTQSSRYLVKRTGEKVFLECVQDMDHENMFWYRQDPGLGLRLIYFSYDVKMKEKGDIPEGYSVSREKKERFSLILESASTNQTSMYLCASRDGPDSPLHFGNGTRLTVT.

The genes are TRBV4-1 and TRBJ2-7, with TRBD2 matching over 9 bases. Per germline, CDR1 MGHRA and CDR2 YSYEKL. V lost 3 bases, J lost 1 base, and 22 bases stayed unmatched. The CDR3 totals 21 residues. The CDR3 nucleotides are TGCGCCAGCAGCCATGGAGCCGGGACCCACCGCTCTAGCGGGATTTCCTACGAGCAGTACTTC. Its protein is CASSHGAGTHRSSGISYEQYF.

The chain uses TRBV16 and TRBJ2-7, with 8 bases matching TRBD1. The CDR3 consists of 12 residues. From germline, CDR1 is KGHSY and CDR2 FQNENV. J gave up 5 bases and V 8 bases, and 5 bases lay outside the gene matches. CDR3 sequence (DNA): TGTGCCAGCGGCGGACAGGGACACGAGCAGTACTTC. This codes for CASGGQGHEQYF.

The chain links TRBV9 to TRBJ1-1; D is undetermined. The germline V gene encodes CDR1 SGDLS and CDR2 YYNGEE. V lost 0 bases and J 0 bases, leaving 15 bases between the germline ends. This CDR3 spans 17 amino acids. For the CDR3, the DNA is TGTGCCAGCAGCGTAGGTGTGGGAGGCGAATTGAACACTGAAGCTTTCTTT. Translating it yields CASSVGVGGELNTEAFF.